This TCR beta chain was observed in a study of blood T cell repertoires in COVID-19. Study in general: Whether acute or convalescent, the COVID-19 samples came from the United States, Italy and Spain.

The protocol was immunoSEQ multiplex PCR, while the TCRdb copy is restricted to in-frame clones and leaves out a portion. The profile shows about 170,000 clones, around 84% of them singletons. CDR1 and CDR2 from the germline V gene are MDHEN and SYDVKM. With V trimmed by 6 bases and J by 3 bases, 3 bases remained unmatched. The CDR3 length is 15 residues. Material for sequencing was peripheral blood. V usage is TRBV28 and J usage is TRBJ2-6; 9 nucleotides agree with TRBD1. The clonotype comes from a woman aged 70-85 years with COVID-19, enrolled during active disease. The CDR3 DNA sequence: TGTGCCAGCAGCTACAGGGGGCGTGGGGCCAACGTCCTGACTTTC. As protein: CASSYRGRGANVLTF.